This paragraph covers one TCR beta chain sequence. Its antigen is currently not known. Base qualities are not provided; no much larger clone lies one nucleotide away. Receptor libraries were prepared by the immunoSEQ multiplex PCR assay. TCRdb limited this immuneACCESS table to in-frame rearrangements with V and J called. A share of clones is missing; checked studies link under half to unresolved V genes, and the rest is unexplained. This sample gives tens of thousands of clones in total; 77% of them show up just once. The top ten clonotypes cover about 2.5% of the sample. These data come from a study of radiotherapy plus CTLA-4 blockade in lung cancer (dated by TCRdb to 2016 to 2018). Regarding the complete study: Among enrolled patients, 15% to 20% had an objective response and about 30% reached disease control.

Focal radiation therapy combined with CTLA-4 blockade (ipilimumab) was tested in patients with chemo-refractory metastatic non-small-cell lung cancer. Results the study describes overall, beyond this receptor: After treatment with radiotherapy and ipilimumab, TCR clones that originated in tumors expanded in peripheral blood. Early dynamic changes in blood T cell clones, together with increased serum interferon-beta after radiation, were reported as the strongest predictors of response.

This material consisted of peripheral blood, taken from a patient treated with radiotherapy plus ipilimumab. The TCR was taken from a human donor with non-small cell lung cancer whose response to radiotherapy plus ipilimumab could not be evaluated.

The nucleotide sequence is TGTGCCAGCAGTAAACTAGAGACCCAGTACTTC. Its protein is CASSKLETQYF. The V and J genes are TRBV6-5 and TRBJ2-5; no D segment can be confidently identified. V gives up 5 bases and J gives up 4 bases, and the segment between their germline ends measures 5 bases. Spanning cysteine to phenylalanine, the CDR3 consists of 11 amino acids. The sequence is cut down to CDR3 DNA, 33 bases in frame from base 1. Looking up the germline V gene yields CDR1 MNHEY and CDR2 SVGAGI.